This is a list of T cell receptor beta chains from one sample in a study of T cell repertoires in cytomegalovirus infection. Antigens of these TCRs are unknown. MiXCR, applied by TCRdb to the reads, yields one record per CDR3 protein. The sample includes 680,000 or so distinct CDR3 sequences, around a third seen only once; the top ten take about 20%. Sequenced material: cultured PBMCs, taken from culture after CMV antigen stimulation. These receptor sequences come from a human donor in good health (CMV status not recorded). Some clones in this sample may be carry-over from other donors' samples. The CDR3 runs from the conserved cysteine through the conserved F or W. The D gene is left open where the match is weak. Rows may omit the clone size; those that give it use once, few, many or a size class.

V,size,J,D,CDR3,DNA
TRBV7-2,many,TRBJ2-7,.,CASSLDSSLVYEQYF,TGTGCCAGCAGCTTAGATTCCTCATTGGTCTACGAGCAGTACTTC
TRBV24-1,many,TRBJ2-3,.,CATSDLGEDTQYF,TGTGCCACCAGTGATTTGGGGGAGGATACGCAGTATTTT
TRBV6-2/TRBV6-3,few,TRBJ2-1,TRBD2,CASSAASGYNEQFF,TGTGCCAGCAGTGCGGCTAGCGGATACAATGAGCAGTTCTTC
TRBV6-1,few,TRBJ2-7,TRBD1,CASSDWDRGMYEQYF,TGTGCCAGCAGTGACTGGGACAGGGGAATGTACGAGCAGTACTTC
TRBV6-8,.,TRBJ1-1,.,CASTARGFNTEAFF,TGTGCCAGCACCGCCCGGGGCTTTAACACTGAAGCTTTCTTT
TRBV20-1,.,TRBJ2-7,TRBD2,CSASPTSGRSVEQYF,TGCAGTGCTAGCCCGACTAGCGGGAGATCTGTTGAGCAGTACTTC
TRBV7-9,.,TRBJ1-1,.,CASSFEGVAFF,TGTGCCAGCAGCTTCGAGGGGGTAGCTTTCTTT
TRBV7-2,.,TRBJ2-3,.,CASSTAGVTDTQYF,TGTGCCAGCAGCACAGCAGGGGTCACAGATACGCAGTATTTT
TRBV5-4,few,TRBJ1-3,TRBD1,CASSAGTGGNTIYF,TGTGCCAGCAGCGCCGGGACAGGGGGAAACACCATATATTTT
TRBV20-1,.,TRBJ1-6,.,CSARAAYNSPLHF,TGCAGTGCTAGAGCGGCCTATAATTCACCCCTCCACTTT
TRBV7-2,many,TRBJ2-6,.,CASSRKHGANVLTF,TGTGCCAGCAGCCGAAAGCATGGGGCCAACGTCCTGACTTTC
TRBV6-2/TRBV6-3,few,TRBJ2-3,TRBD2,CASSYEAGGPTDTQYF,TGTGCCAGCAGTTATGAAGCGGGGGGTCCGACAGATACGCAGTATTTT
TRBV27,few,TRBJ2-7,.,CASSWGRGFEQYF,TGTGCCAGCAGTTGGGGGCGGGGCTTCGAGCAGTACTTC
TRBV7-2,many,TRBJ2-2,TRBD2,CASSLTAEIAGYTGELFF,TGTGCCAGCAGCTTAACAGCGGAAATAGCGGGGTACACCGGGGAGCTGTTTTTT
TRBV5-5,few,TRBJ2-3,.,CASSPRDSRQHTQYF,TGTGCCAGCAGCCCCCGGGACTCCCGTCAGCATACGCAGTATTTT
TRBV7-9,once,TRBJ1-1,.,CASSLGISCPGTEAFF,TGTGCCAGCAGCTTAGGGATTTCATGTCCCGGGACTGAAGCTTTCTTT
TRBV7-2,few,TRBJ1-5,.,CASSLVSVGQPQHF,TGTGCCAGCAGCTTAGTATCCGTCGGTCAGCCCCAGCATTTT
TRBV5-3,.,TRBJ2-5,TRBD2,CASSGTTRDTQYF,TGTGCCAGCAGCGGGACGACCCGGGACACCCAGTACTTC
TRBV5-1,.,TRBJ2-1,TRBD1,CASSLGTGDRNEQFF,TGCGCCAGCAGCCTAGGGACAGGGGATCGAAATGAGCAGTTCTTC
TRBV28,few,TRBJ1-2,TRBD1,CASSTSPPGQYYGYTF,TGTGCCAGCAGTACATCTCCCCCGGGACAGTACTATGGCTACACCTTC
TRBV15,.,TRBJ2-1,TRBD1,CATKGQGLYNEQFF,TGTGCCACCAAGGGACAGGGCCTCTACAATGAGCAGTTCTTC
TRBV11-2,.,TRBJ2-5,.,CASSDYTGPSSQYF,TGTGCCAGCAGCGACTACACCGGGCCCTCATCCCAGTACTTC
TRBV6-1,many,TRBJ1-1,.,CASSTGQMNTEAFF,TGTGCCAGCAGCACTGGACAGATGAACACTGAAGCTTTCTTT